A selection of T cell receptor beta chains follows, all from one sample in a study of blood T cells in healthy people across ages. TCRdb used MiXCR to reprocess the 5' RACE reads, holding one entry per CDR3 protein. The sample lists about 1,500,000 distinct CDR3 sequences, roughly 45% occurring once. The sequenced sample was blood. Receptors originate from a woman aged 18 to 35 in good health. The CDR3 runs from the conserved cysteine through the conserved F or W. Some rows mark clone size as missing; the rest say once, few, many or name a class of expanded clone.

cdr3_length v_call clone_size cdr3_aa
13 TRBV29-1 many CSVERDRDYEQYF
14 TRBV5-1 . CASSAGTSVYEQYF
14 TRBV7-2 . CASSLKRAGNTIYF
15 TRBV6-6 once CASSGPPNGGNEQYF
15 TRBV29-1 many CSVDGTSPTVNEQFF
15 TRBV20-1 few CSADIAGGLADTQYF
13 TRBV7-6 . CASSPRIGNEQFF
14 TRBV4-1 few CASSPAGENTEAFF
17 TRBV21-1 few CASSKGRFRSYNSPLHF
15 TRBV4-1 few CASSQAPLGLDTQYF
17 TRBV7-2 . CTSSLGFWDRGSDTQYF
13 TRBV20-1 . CSAKWTPNTEAFF
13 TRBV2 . CASSEVLYYEQYF
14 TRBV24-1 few CATSEDGSNEKLFF
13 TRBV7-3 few CASALEGNYGYTF
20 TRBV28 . CASSFPSGPWAGGPRNEQFF
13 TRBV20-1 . CSAAVTGEVGYTF
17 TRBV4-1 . CASSLLAGGRRENIQYF
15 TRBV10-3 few CAISEGRGPGQGYTF
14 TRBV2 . CASSVEGTGGVYTF
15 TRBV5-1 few CASTPALAGEVEQFF
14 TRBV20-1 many CSAEGGALGNIQYF
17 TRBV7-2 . CASSLASVRTLNTEAFF
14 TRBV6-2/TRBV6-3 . CASNPGQNTGELFF
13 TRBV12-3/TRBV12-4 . CASSAQVREKLFF
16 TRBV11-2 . CASSPQGFGILEEQFF
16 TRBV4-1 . CASSQIDRGSGNEQFF
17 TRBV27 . CASSLSLSGRINNEQFF
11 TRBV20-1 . CSASRNEEAFF
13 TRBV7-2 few CASSWKWDQPQHF
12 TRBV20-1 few CSARVWGTEAFF
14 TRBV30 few CAWIRQLMNTEAFF
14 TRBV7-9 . CASSAVEGNEKLFF
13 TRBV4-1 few CASSQTQGTEAFF
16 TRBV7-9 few CASSASGTSIWNEQFF
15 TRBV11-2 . CASSFTQGGTGELFF
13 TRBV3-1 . CASSQYYGTGGYF